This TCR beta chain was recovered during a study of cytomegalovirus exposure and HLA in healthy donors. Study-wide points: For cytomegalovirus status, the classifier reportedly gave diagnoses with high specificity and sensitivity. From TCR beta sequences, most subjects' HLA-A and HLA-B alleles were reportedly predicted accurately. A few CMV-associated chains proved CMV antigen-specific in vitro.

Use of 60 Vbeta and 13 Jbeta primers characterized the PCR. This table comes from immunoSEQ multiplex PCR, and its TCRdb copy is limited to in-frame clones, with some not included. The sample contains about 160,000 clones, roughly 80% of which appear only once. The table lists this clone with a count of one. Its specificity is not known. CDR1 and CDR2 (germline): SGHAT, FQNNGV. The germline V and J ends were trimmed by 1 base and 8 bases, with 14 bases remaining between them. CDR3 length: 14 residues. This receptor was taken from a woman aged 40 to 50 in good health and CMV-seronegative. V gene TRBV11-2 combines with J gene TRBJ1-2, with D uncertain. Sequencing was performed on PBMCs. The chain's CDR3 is CASSLGYEAGGYTF. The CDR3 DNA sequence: TGTGCCAGCAGCTTAGGTTACGAGGCCGGCGGCTACACCTTC.